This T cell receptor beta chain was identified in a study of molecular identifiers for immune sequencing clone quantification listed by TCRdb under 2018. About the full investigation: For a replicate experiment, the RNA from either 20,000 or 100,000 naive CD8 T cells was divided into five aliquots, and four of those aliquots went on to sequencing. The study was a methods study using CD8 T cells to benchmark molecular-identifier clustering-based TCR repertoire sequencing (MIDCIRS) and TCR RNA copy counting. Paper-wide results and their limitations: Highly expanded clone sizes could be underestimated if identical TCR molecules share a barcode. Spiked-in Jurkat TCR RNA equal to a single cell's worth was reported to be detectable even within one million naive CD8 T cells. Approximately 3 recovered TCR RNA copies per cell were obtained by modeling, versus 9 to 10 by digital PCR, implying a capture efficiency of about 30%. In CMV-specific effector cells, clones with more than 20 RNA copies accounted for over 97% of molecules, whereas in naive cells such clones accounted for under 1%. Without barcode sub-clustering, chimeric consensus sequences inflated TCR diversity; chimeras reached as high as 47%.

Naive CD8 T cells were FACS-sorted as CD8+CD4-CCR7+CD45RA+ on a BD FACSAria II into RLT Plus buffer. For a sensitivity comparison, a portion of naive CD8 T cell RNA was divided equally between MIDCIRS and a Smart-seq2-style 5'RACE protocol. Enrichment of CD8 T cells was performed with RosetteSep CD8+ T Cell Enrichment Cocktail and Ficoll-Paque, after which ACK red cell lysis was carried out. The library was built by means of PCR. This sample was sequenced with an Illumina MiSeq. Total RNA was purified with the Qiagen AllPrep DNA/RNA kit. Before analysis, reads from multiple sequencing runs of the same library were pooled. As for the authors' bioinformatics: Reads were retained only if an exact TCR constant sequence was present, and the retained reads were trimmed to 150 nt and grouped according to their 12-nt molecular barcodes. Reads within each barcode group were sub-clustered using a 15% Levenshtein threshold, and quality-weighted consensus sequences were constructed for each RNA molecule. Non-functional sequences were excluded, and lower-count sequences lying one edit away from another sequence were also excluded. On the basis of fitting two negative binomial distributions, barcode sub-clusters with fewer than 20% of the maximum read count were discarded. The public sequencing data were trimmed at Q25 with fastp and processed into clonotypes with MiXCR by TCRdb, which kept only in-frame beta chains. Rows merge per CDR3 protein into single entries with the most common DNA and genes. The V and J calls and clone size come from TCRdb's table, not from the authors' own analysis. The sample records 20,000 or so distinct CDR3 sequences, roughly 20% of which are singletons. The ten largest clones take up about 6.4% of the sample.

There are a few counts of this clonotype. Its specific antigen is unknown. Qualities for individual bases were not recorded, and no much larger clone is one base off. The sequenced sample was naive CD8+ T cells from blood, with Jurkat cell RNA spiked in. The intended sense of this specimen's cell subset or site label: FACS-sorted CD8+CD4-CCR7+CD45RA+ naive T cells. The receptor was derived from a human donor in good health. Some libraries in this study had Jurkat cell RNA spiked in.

The DNA sequence is as follows: TGTGCCAGCAGCCAAGTTCACGGGACGGCGAAGGAGCTGTTTTTT. Its coded protein is CASSQVHGTAKELFF. The chain was built from TRBV3-1 and TRBJ2-2; the D call could be TRBD1 or TRBD2, with each sharing 5 bases. Reading from cysteine to phenylalanine, the CDR3 counts 15 amino acids. Only the CDR3 portion is preserved as DNA: 45 bases, with reading frame beginning at the first base. V gives up 1 base and J gives up 10 bases, and the segment between their germline ends measures 16 bases. As encoded in the germline V gene (reference sequence), CDR1 is LGHDT while CDR2 is YNNKEL. When the CDR3 is completed using the reference TRBV3-1 and TRBJ2-2 genes on either side, the full variable domain is DTAVSQTPKYLVTQMGNDKSIKCEQNLGHDTMYWYKQDSKKFLKIMFSYNNKELIINETVPNRFSPKSPDKAHLNLHINSLELGDSAVYFCASSQVHGTAKELFFGEGSRLTVL.